What follows is one TCR beta chain and its context. This sample was taken from a study of blood T cell repertoires in COVID-19. Assay: immunoSEQ multiplex PCR; the TCRdb copy retains only in-frame clones and omits some. This sample carries about 120,000 clones, more than 75% of them seen once, and the ten largest clones take 25% to 35%. Germline V CDR1 and CDR2: SGHRS, YFSETQ. The CDR3 length is 13 residues. Trimming pared 5 bases from V and 6 bases from J, leaving 11 bases between. The TCR comes from a woman aged 70-85 years with acute or convalescent COVID-19. This chain connects TRBV5-1 to TRBJ2-2, with D possibly TRBD1 on 5 matching bases. Sequencing was carried out using peripheral blood. The CDR3 DNA reads TGCGCCAGCAGTCCGGCAGGGTCCGGGGAGCTGTTTTTT. This gives the protein CASSPAGSGELFF. The whole variable domain, remainder taken from reference TRBV5-1 and TRBJ2-2, is KAGVTQTPRYLIKTRGQQVTLSCSPISGHRSVSWYQQTPGQGLQFLFEYFSETQRNKGNFPGRFSGRQFSNSRSEMNVSTLELGDSALYLCASSPAGSGELFFGEGSRLTVL.